This TCR beta chain is from a study of shared clonotypes between healthy human individuals. Naivety among CD8 cells was defined by CD45RO negativity and positive CCR7 selection, thereby excluding terminally differentiated effector memory CD45RA+ cells. The donors, healthy adults who were HIV-negative, had experienced no recent acute infections or vaccinations. Measured with immunoSEQ multiplex PCR; TCRdb has only the in-frame clones, and not every one. The sample gives approximately 2,000,000 clones, roughly 93% of which show up once; about 1.7% is in the top ten. Germline CDR1 is SGDLS and CDR2 is YYNGEE. The CDR3 extends over 15 amino acids. V was cut by 3 bases and J by 2 bases, with 14 bases left in between.

Sample: naive CD8+ T cells from PBMCs. This chain uses TRBV9 with TRBJ1-1, with D tentatively TRBD1 (5 bases). The sequence came from a man aged 18 to 30 in good health. Some clones in this sample may be carry-over from other donors' samples. CDR3: CASSAGGQLNTEAFF. CDR3 DNA: TGTGCCAGCAGCGCCGGGGGTCAGCTAAACACTGAAGCTTTCTTT.